The 27 T cell receptor beta chains listed next were all sequenced from one sample in a study of T cells in Graves' hyperthyroidism and ophthalmopathy. TCR beta CDR3 regions were amplified from RNA transcripts. HTBI primers were used for first-round RT-PCR of the TCR CDR3. MiXCR, run by TCRdb on the multiplex PCR reads, gives a single entry per CDR3 protein. The table has about 400,000 distinct CDR3 sequences, roughly an eighth seen once. Sequenced sample: blood. The receptors derive from a man aged 45-65 years with Graves' ophthalmopathy.

This clonotype has ten or more counts. This rearrangement joins TRBV14 to TRBJ2-5; no reliable D call. The V end was cut by 0 bases, the J end by 0 bases, with 8 bases between. CDR1 is SGHDN, CDR2 FVKESK, per germline. The CDR3 spans 15 residues. CDR3 amino acids: CASSQDLVNQETQYF. The DNA for the CDR3 is TGTGCCAGCAGCCAAGATCTAGTCAACCAAGAGACCCAGTACTTC.

This clonotype was seen a handful of times. At one end, the junction sequence differs from germline, possibly due to a read error. This chain joins TRBV2 and TRBJ2-4, with 10 positions matching TRBD2. There are 15 residues in the CDR3. Germline CDR1 reads SNHLY; CDR2 reads FYNNEI. The chain's CDR3 is CASSGTSDGKNIQHF. The DNA of the CDR3 is TGTGCCAGCAGCGGGACTAGCGATGGCAAAAACATTCAGCACTTC.

The chain has TRBV7-9 and TRBJ2-7, with unresolved D. Germline V CDR1 and CDR2: SEHNR, FQNEAQ (reference sequence). The CDR3 contains 15 residues. The ends were cut back, 6 bases at V and 0 bases at J, with 15 bases in the middle. The CDR3 is CASSYDFLSSYEQYF. As DNA, the CDR3 is TGTGCCAGCAGTTATGACTTCCTGAGCTCCTACGAGCAGTACTTC.

The chain combines TRBV7-3 with TRBJ2-5, with 8 bases aligning to TRBD2. There are 15 residues in the CDR3. V lost 5 bases to trimming and J lost 4 bases; unmatched junction nucleotides: 9. Germline V CDR1 and CDR2: SGHTA, FQGTGA. The DNA of the CDR3 is TGTGCCAGCAGCCCCGGCGGGGGGCTATTAGAGACCCAGTACTTC. Its protein is CASSPGGGLLETQYF.

This clonotype was detected many times. J is TRBJ2-1 and V is TRBV15; 12 nucleotides match TRBD1. The length of the CDR3 is 18 residues. The germline V gene encodes CDR1 LNHNV and CDR2 YYDKDF (reference sequence). Losses at the gene ends were 0 bases for V and 5 bases for J; bases not matched to a gene: 8. The CDR3 sequence is CATSRDVMGQGADNEQFF. The CDR3 nucleotides are TGTGCCACCAGCAGAGATGTAATGGGACAGGGGGCCGACAATGAGCAGTTCTTC.

V is TRBV11-1 and J is TRBJ2-7, with D possibly matching TRBD2 (5 bases). The CDR3 is made up of 12 amino acids. Germline CDR1 is SGHAT and CDR2 is FQDESV (reference sequence). Trimming cost V 4 bases and J 7 bases, with 11 bases left between them. In DNA form, the CDR3 reads TGTGCCAGCAGCTCCGAGGGTCGGGAGCAGTACTTC. This sequence encodes CASSSEGREQYF. Looking up the rest from reference TRBV11-1 and TRBJ2-7 gives the full variable domain: EAEVAQSPRYKITEKSQAVAFWCDPISGHATLYWYRQILGQGPELLVQFQDESVVDDSQLPKDRFSAERLKGVDSTLKIQPAELGDSAMYLCASSSEGREQYFGPGTRLTVT.

This clonotype was observed at least ten times. The chain has TRBV20-1 and TRBJ2-5; 9 bases agree with TRBD2. The germline V gene has CDR1 DFQATT and CDR2 SNEGSKA (reference sequence). The CDR3 is 16 residues long. Trimming cost V 0 bases and J 4 bases; bases outside gene matches: 9. This CDR3 reads CSARDRNAGGPETQYF. The CDR3 DNA sequence: TGCAGTGCTAGAGATCGCAACGCGGGAGGGCCAGAGACCCAGTACTTC.

This clonotype showed up many times. This chain connects TRBV11-2 to TRBJ2-5; 7 positions match TRBD2. The CDR3 has 14 residues. Germline V CDR1 and CDR2: SGHAT, FQNNGV. V lost 5 bases and J lost 9; bases outside the gene matches: 12. CDR3 region: CASSPLRGDWAQYF. The CDR3 DNA reads TGTGCCAGCAGCCCCCTCCGGGGGGATTGGGCCCAGTACTTC.

The rearrangement links TRBV27 to TRBJ2-5; D call uncertain. Trimming cost V 3 bases and J 4 bases, with 12 bases left between them. In germline, CDR1 is MNHEY, CDR2 SMNVEV (reference sequence). This CDR3 has 14 residues. For the CDR3, the DNA is TGTGCCAGCAGTTTTAGTGGCCTGGGAGAGACCCAGTACTTC. Amino acid sequence: CASSFSGLGETQYF.

Turning to this clonotype: Its ends do not fully match the called genes, so a read error is possible. This sequence joins TRBV6-1 and TRBJ2-3; 8 nucleotides agree with TRBD2. Germline CDR1 is MNHNS and CDR2 is SASEGT. This CDR3 is built from 16 residues. DNA of the CDR3: TGTGCCAGCAGGGGGACTAGTTGGCTGGGGTCAGATACGCGGTATTTT. This sequence encodes CASRGTSWLGSDTRYF.

This clonotype was counted ten times or more. This CDR3 is CASSHLGEHHEQFF. CDR3 DNA sequence: TGTGCCAGCAGTCACCTAGGGGAGCACCATGAGCAGTTCTTC. The chain combines TRBV2 with TRBJ2-1; D is tentatively TRBD1 or TRBD2 (5 bases each). This CDR3 contains 14 residues. The ends were cut back, 5 bases at V and 8 bases at J, with 16 bases in the middle. Germline-derived CDR1 and CDR2 are SNHLY and FYNNEI.

This clonotype appeared many times. The chain is built from TRBV5-1 and TRBJ2-7; 8 positions agree with TRBD2. V lost 1 base to trimming and J lost 5 bases; unmatched junction nucleotides: 17. CDR1 and CDR2 (germline): SGHRS, YFSETQ. The CDR3 extends over 18 amino acids. The CDR3 protein is CASSLTTSDRRGRDEQYF. In DNA form, the CDR3 reads TGCGCCAGCAGCTTGACGACTAGCGACCGCCGGGGGAGGGACGAGCAGTACTTC.

This clonotype was detected only a few times. The chain couples TRBV12-3 or TRBV12-4 to TRBJ2-1, with D possibly being TRBD2 (5 bases). V was trimmed by 3 bases and J by 9 bases, leaving 12 bases between them. This CDR3 contains 13 residues. CDR3 DNA sequence: TGTGCCAGCAGTTTCTCTAGCTTGGGTGAGCAGTTCTTC. Translating it yields CASSFSSLGEQFF.

The sample holds many counts of this clonotype. The chain uses TRBV18 and TRBJ1-1; tentatively, D is TRBD1 (5 bases). CDR3 length: 14 amino acids. V was clipped by 0 bases and J by 4 bases, with 9 bases between them. From germline, CDR1 is KGHSH and CDR2 LQKENI. CDR3 DNA: TGTGCCAGCTCACCACCCAGTCAGGGCACTGAAGCTTTCTTT. It codes for CASSPPSQGTEAFF.

This chain uses TRBV7-9 with TRBJ2-1; 12 nucleotides agree with TRBD2. Germline lookup yields CDR1 SEHNR and CDR2 FQNEAQ (reference sequence). Trimming cost V 5 bases and J 7 bases; bases outside gene matches: 12. CDR3 size: 17 residues. The CDR3, as DNA: TGTGCCAGCAGCCGGAGGGGTCTAGCGGGAGGGGGTAATGAGCAGTTCTTC. This translates into CASSRRGLAGGGNEQFF.

This clonotype was observed at least ten times. This rearrangement joins TRBV7-3 to TRBJ2-3; D unresolved. V lost 4 bases, J lost 1 base, and 9 bases lay in between. This CDR3 is built from 14 residues. The germline V gene encodes CDR1 SGHTA and CDR2 FQGTGA. The CDR3 sequence: CASSSSLGTDTQYF. CDR3 DNA sequence: TGTGCCAGCAGCTCGTCCTTGGGCACAGATACGCAGTATTTT.

Ten or more counts support this clonotype. The gene calls are TRBV24-1 and TRBJ2-3; perhaps TRBD2 as D (6 bases). With 9 bases removed from V and 2 bases from J, the gap between germline ends came to 17 bases. The length of the CDR3 is 15 residues. Germline V gene lookup returns CDR1 KGHDR and CDR2 SFDVKD. CDR3: CATGGRRGITDTQYF. CDR3 nucleotide sequence: TGTGCCACCGGCGGGCGGAGGGGTATCACAGATACGCAGTATTTT.

This chain uses TRBV14 with TRBJ2-2, with D possibly matching TRBD2 (6 bases). CDR1 and CDR2 (germline): SGHDN, FVKESK. This CDR3 has 14 amino acids. Between the trimmed V and J ends, which lost 2 bases and 7 bases, there was a span of 11 bases. The CDR3 nucleotides read TGTGCCAGCAGCCAACGGGAGTTAGGCGGGGAGCTGTTTTTT. Amino acids: CASSQRELGGELFF.

The chain joins TRBV15 to TRBJ2-7; no clear D gene. The germline V gene has CDR1 LNHNV and CDR2 YYDKDF (reference sequence). V lost 0 bases, J lost 5 bases, and 5 bases lay in between. The CDR3 sequence is 12 residues long. The CDR3 coding sequence is TGTGCCACCAGCAGAGATCTGAACGAGCAGTACTTC. Translation gives CATSRDLNEQYF.

This clonotype came up a few times. V gene TRBV5-1 combines with J gene TRBJ1-5; D is perhaps TRBD1 (5 bases). V lost 2 bases and J lost 9, with 15 bases in between. Germline CDR1 is SGHRS and CDR2 is YFSETQ. This CDR3 contains 14 residues. CDR3 nucleotide sequence: TGCGCCAGCAGCTTTGGGGGTCCGGGTGGGCCCCAGCATTTT. Protein product: CASSFGGPGGPQHF.

This clonotype was detected ten times or more. The V call is TRBV20-1, the J call TRBJ1-4, with TRBD1 matching over 7 bases. The CDR3 loop spans 13 amino acids. V shed 5 bases and J 4 bases; nucleotides not matched to a gene: 4. CDR1 DFQATT and CDR2 SNEGSKA come from the germline V gene (reference sequence). This CDR3 is CSAEGQVNEKLFF. As DNA, the CDR3 is TGCAGTGCTGAAGGACAGGTTAATGAAAAACTGTTTTTT.

This clonotype was seen ten or more times. The J gene is TRBJ2-1, the V gene TRBV5-1, with D hard to call. CDR1 and CDR2 from the germline V gene are SGHRS and YFSETQ. V was trimmed by 2 bases and J by 0 bases, leaving 12 bases between them. The CDR3 consists of 16 residues. CDR3 sequence: CASSLRAESSYNEQFF. The CDR3 region has the DNA TGCGCCAGCAGCTTACGGGCCGAGAGCTCCTACAATGAGCAGTTCTTC.

This clonotype has at least ten counts. The chain carries TRBV6-1 and TRBJ2-7, with a tentative D call TRBD2 (6 bases). The germline CDR1 and CDR2 sequences are MNHNS and SASEGT. Trimming shortened V by 8 bases and J by 3 bases, and 8 bases separated the two germline ends. The CDR3 spans 11 residues. The CDR3 region is CASREFYEQYF. The CDR3 DNA follows: TGTGCCAGCCGGGAGTTCTACGAGCAGTACTTC.

The CDR3 sequence is CASGRAGDEQYF. The CDR3 region has the DNA TGTGCCAGCGGGCGGGCGGGGGACGAGCAGTACTTC. The V gene is TRBV7-9, the J gene TRBJ2-7, with 7 bases identical to TRBD2. The CDR3 totals 12 residues. J was trimmed by 5 bases and V by 8 bases; bases with no gene match: 6. Germline V gene data show CDR1 as SEHNR and CDR2 as FQNEAQ (reference sequence).

This clonotype was counted only a few times. The J gene is TRBJ2-5, the V gene TRBV10-2, with TRBD1 matching 9 bases. After removal of 6 bases from V and 5 bases from J, the junction contained 7 bases not matched to a gene. Looked up from germline, CDR1 is WSHSY and CDR2 is SAAADI. The CDR3 has 14 amino acids. The CDR3 DNA sequence: TGCGCCAGCAGCGATTGGACAGGGGTGGAGACCCAGTACTTC. As protein: CASSDWTGVETQYF.

This clonotype was seen a few times. V is TRBV7-9 and J is TRBJ2-1; D call uncertain. The V and J ends lost 1 base and 7 bases respectively, with 14 bases between them. CDR1 SEHNR and CDR2 FQNEAQ come from the germline V gene (reference sequence). The CDR3 covers 15 residues. The CDR3 DNA is TGTGCCAGCAGCTTAGGGGCAATAGTGGGTAATGAGCAGTTCTTC. This encodes CASSLGAIVGNEQFF. Together with reference TRBV7-9 and TRBJ2-1, the CDR3 gives the full variable domain: DTGVSQNPRHKITKRGQNVTFRCDPISEHNRLYWYRQTLGQGPEFLTYFQNEAQLEKSRLLSDRFSAERPKGSFSTLEIQRTEQGDSAMYLCASSLGAIVGNEQFFGPGTRLTVL.

For the CDR3, the DNA is TGTGCCAGCAGCTTCAGCGGGAGAAACGAGCAGTACTTC. Translated, it gives CASSFSGRNEQYF. The chain joins TRBV5-8 to TRBJ2-7; 8 bases are shared with TRBD2. The CDR3 extends over 13 amino acids. V lost 2 bases, J lost 5 bases, and 3 bases stayed unmatched. The germline V gene encodes CDR1 SGHTS and CDR2 YDEGEE.